This T cell receptor (beta chain) was observed in a study of blood T cell repertoires in COVID-19. Study-level information: Specimens from acute and convalescent COVID-19 originated in the United States, Italy and Spain. The cDNA or gDNA used as material had been derived from T cells, B-cell-depleted T cells, or PBMCs.

In the original processing: The authors estimated nucleated cell counts from reference gene primer amplification. Libraries were prepared by immunoSEQ multiplex PCR; TCRdb keeps only in-frame clonotypes and omits some of them. That table furnishes V, J and clone size, whereas the DNA furnished D and trimming. The profile shows under 250,000 clones, 75% to 85% of them singletons. Between the trimmed V and J ends, which lost 0 bases and 2 bases, there was a span of 8 bases. CDR3 length equals 15 residues. Germline lookup yields CDR1 LGHDT and CDR2 YNNKEL (reference sequence). This TCR came from a woman in her seventies with COVID-19, enrolled during active disease. Sequences were obtained from peripheral blood. V usage is TRBV3-1 (or the pseudogene TRBV3-2) and J usage is TRBJ1-3; D perhaps matches TRBD1 (5 bases). DNA of the CDR3: TGTGCCAGCAGCCAAGATTTGGGGCCTGGAAACACCATATATTTT. Translating it yields CASSQDLGPGNTIYF.